This paragraph covers one T cell receptor beta chain sequence. The antigen remains undetermined. Germline assignment: CDR1 MNHEY and CDR2 SMNVEV (reference sequence). With 0 bases removed from V and 7 bases from J, the gap between germline ends came to 27 bases. CDR3 length: 19 amino acids. Then a second PCR, running about 6 to 12 cycles, was carried out with a sample-barcoded 5' primer and a J-beta primer mix. Per-sample output comprised a minimum of 2.5 million paired-end reads containing CDR3. TCRdb independently ran MiXCR on the 5' RACE reads; one entry per CDR3 protein. The sample includes about 1,400,000 distinct CDR3 sequences, approximately 60% of them seen just once. These data are taken from a study of blood T cells in healthy people across ages. The study, taken as a whole, reports: Among long-lived donors, naive CD4+ cells were more numerous and diversity higher than in aged donors. Measured against age, TCR beta diversity per million T cells decreased in a roughly linear manner. Estimates based on one million T cells were treated as lower bounds.

The sequenced material came from blood. The chain is built from TRBV27 and TRBJ1-2; a weak D match, TRBD1 (5 bases). This TCR was recovered from a young man in good health. The CDR3 bases are TGTGCCAGCAGTTTATCAGGACGGAATACCCTACGGGGCTCTCTTGGCTACACCTTC. It yields the protein CASSLSGRNTLRGSLGYTF.